The source of this T cell receptor beta chain is a study of T cells in Graves' hyperthyroidism and ophthalmopathy. Trimming pared 4 bases from V and 3 bases from J, leaving 7 bases between. Per germline, CDR1 SGHRS and CDR2 YFSETQ. The CDR3 length is 13 residues. This clonotype occurred a few times. Amplification yielded TCR beta CDR3 regions, with RNA transcripts as the source. HTBI primers were used for first-round RT-PCR of the TCR CDR3. MiXCR, applied by TCRdb to the multiplex PCR reads, yields one record per CDR3 protein. The table lists about 690,000 distinct CDR3 sequences, 17% of them singletons.

This rearrangement joins TRBV5-1 to TRBJ2-2; D tentatively reads TRBD1 or TRBD2 (5 bases each). The specimen sequenced was blood. The receptor was isolated from a man aged 45-65 years with Graves' hyperthyroidism. CDR3 in amino acids: CASSMGDTGELFF. As DNA, the CDR3 is TGCGCCAGCAGCATGGGGGACACCGGGGAGCTGTTTTTT.